This T cell receptor (beta chain) came from a study of sequential checkpoint blockade in melanoma. Across the study: Patients were randomized 1:1 to nivolumab-then-ipilimumab or ipilimumab-then-nivolumab first-line.

Stated treatment: randomized to nivolumab then ipilimumab (arm A) or the reverse (arm B). None of the patients previously received DNA-damaging chemotherapy. Sorted cells were live CD3+CD8+, lacking CD19 and CD56, from PBMCs. TCRdb keeps only in-frame clones here, not all; method: immunoSEQ multiplex PCR. The sample records roughly 17,000 clones, 73% being singletons. The TCR comes from a human donor with melanoma. This specimen was CD8+ T cells sorted from blood (inferred from file names), taken from a patient given nivolumab and ipilimumab in sequence.

CDR3 region: CASSYSWSVGNTEAFF. The CDR3 DNA reads TGTGCCAGCAGTTACTCTTGGAGTGTGGGGAACACTGAAGCTTTCTTT. The chain links TRBV6-5 to TRBJ1-1; D gene uncertain. The V and J ends lost 0 bases and 1 base respectively, with 12 bases between them. This CDR3 is built from 16 residues. Germline assignment: CDR1 MNHEY and CDR2 SVGAGI.